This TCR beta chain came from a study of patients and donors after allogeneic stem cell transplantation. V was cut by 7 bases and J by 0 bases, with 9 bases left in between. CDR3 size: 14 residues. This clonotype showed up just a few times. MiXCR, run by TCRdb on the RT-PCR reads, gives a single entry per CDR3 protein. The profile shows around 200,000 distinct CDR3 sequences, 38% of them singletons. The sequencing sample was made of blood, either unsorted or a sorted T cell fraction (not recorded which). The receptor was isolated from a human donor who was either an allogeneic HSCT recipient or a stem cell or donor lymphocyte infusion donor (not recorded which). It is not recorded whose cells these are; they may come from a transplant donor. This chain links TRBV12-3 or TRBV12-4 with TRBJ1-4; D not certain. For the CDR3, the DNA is TGTGCCAGCATGGCCAGGTCAACTAATGAAAAACTGTTTTTT. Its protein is CASMARSTNEKLFF.